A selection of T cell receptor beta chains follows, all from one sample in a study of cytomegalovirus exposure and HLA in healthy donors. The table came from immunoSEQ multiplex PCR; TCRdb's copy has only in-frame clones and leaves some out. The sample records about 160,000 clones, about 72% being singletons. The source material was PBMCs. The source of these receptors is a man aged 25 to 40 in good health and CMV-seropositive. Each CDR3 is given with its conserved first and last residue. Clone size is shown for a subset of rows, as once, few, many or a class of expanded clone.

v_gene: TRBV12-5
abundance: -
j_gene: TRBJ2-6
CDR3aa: CASGLVDPDNAHSGANVLTF

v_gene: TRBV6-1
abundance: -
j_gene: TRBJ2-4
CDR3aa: CASSGDSLAKNIQYF

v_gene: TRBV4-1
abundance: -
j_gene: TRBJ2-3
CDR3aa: CASSQSSGAGDTQYF

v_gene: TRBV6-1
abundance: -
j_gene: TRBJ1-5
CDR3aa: CASMEGASNQPQHF

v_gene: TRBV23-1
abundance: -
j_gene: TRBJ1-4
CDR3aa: CASSQKDRGEKLFF

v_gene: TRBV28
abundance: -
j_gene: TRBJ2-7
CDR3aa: CASSISTGTPYEQYF

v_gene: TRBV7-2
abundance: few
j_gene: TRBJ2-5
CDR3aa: CASTLQETQYF

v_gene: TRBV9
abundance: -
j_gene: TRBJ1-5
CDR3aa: CASSVGREEGQPQHF

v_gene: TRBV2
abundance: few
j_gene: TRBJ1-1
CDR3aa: CASSEWLGANTEAFF

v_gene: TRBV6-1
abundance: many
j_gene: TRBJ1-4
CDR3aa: CASTGTVSSEKLFF

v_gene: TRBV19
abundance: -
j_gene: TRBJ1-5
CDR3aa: CASSTDRAYSNQPQHF

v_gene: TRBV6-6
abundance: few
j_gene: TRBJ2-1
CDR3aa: CASSYPGGEQFF

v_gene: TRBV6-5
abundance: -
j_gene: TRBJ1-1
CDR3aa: CASSYMWLTEAFF

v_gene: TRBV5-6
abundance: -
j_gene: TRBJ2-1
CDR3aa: CASSPGGDEQFF

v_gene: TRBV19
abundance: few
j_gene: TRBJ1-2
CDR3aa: CASSRDRRGIEGYTF

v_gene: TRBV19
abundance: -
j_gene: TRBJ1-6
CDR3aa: CASSLDTGNSPLHF

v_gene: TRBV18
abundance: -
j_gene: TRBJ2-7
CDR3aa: CASSETAGTFSYEQYF

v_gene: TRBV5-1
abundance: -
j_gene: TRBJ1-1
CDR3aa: CASSLDRVNTEAFF

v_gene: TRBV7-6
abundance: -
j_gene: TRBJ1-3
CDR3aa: CASSSRGLGNTIYF

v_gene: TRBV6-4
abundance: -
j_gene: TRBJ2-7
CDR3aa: CASKRGGQRANKQYF

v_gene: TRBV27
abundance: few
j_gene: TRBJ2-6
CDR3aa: CASSQGFGANVLTF

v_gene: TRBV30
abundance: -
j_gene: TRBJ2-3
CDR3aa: CAWRAGDTQYF

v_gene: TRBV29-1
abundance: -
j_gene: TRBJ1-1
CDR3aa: CSVGGKGGNTEAFF

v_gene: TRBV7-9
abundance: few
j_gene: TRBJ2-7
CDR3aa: CASSLTSGWAYEQYF

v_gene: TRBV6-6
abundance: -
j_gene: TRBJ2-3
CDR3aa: CASSHSLAGESDTQYF

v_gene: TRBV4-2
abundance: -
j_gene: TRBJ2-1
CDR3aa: CASSQDWGDEQFF

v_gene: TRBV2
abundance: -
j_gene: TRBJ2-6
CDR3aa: CATRGGRGLNSGANVLTF

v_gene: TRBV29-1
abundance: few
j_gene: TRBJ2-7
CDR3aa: CSVDTGWNEQYF

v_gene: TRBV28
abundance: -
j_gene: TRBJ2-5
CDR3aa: CASSFFSGGEYF

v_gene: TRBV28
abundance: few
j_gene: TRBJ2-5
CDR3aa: CASSRTSKETQYF

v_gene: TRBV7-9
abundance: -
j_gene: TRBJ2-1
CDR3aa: CASSRQGTYNEQFF

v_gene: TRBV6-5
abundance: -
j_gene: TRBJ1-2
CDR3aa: CASSPGQGFYHGYTF

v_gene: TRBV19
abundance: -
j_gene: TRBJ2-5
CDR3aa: CASSWGLAGSGETQYF

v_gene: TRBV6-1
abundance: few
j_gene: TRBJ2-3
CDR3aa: CASSEWAGGADTQYF

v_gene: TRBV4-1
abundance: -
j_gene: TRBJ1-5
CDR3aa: CASSQDRAGYQPQHF

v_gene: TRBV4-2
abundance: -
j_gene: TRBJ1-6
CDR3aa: CASSQEHGAPNSPLHF

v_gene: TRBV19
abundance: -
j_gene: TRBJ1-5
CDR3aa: CASAWTDNSNQPQHF

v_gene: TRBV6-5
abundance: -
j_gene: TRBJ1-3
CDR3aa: CASSYTIGNTIYF

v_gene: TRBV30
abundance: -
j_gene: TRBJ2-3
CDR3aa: CAWRSKGVTDTQYF

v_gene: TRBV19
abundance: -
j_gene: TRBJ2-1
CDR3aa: CASSTLEQGYGYNEQFF

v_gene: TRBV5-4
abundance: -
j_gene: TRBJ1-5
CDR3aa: CASSLAFGNQPQHF

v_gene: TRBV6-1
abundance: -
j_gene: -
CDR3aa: CASSGGQEFHEQYF

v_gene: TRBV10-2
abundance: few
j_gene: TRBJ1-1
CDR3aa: CASMEGNTEAFF

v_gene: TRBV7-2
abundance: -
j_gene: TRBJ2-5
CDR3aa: CASRGIAGGVYQETQYF

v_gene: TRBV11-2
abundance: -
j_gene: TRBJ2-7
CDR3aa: CASSSDRYYEQYF

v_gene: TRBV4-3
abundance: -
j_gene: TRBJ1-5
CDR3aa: CASSQVGIQPQHF

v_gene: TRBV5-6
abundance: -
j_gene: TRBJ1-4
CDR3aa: CASSLVRDYNEKLFF

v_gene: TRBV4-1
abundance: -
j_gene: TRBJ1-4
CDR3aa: CASSQQGGAGEKLFF

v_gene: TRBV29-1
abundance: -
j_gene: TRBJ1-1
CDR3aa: CSGGGRTVNTEAFF

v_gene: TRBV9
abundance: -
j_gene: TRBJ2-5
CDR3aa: CASSGGTGGRETQYF

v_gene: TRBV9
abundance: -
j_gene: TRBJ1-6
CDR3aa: CASSAQGDGYNSPLHF

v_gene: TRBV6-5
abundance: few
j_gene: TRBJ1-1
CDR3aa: CASSALTGGYTEAFF

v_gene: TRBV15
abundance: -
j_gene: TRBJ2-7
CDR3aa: CATSGTGTSLSYEQYF